This T cell receptor (beta chain) is from a study of shared clonotypes between healthy human individuals. The study, taken as a whole, reports: Sharing across a handful of donors was seen in 4% to 6.5% of naive CD4 clonotypes.

For this clone: Its antigen is unknown.

The J segment lost 0 bases and the V segment lost 0 bases, leaving 10 bases of the junction unmatched. CDR3 length: 19 residues. Germline V gene lookup returns CDR1 SGHVS and CDR2 FNYEAQ. CD8 cells classed as naive were CD45RO-negative and positively selected for CCR7, excluding terminally differentiated effector memory CD45RA+ cells. Assay used: immunoSEQ multiplex PCR; TCRdb lists only in-frame clones, some missing. This table has under 2,000,000 clones, roughly 94% appearing once. This sequence originates from a man between 18 and 29 years old in good health. Sequencing used naive CD8+ T cells sorted from blood. V usage is TRBV7-6 and J usage is TRBJ2-3, with 9 bases that match TRBD2. CDR3 nucleotides: TGTGCCAGCAGCTTAGCGCTGTTAGCGGGAGCACCTAGCACAGATACGCAGTATTTT. This sequence encodes CASSLALLAGAPSTDTQYF.